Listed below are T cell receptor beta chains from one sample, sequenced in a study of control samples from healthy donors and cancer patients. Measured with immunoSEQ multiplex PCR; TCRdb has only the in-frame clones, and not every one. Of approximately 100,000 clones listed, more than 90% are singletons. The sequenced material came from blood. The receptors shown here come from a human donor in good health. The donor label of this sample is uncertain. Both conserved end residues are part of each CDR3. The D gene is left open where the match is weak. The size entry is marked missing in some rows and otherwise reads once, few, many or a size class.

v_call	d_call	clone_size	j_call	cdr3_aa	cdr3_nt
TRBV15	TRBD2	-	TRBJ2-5	CATSKRSGGAEETQYF	TGTGCCACCAGCAAACGTAGCGGGGGGGCCGAAGAGACCCAGTACTTC
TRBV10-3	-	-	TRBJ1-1	CAISGDGTEAFF	TGTGCCATCAGTGGCGATGGCACTGAAGCTTTCTTT
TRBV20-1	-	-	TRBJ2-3	CSADYQDTQYF	TGCAGTGCAGACTACCAAGATACGCAGTATTTT
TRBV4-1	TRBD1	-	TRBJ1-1	CASSPGQGNTEAFF	TGCGCCAGCAGCCCGGGACAGGGGAACACTGAAGCTTTCTTT
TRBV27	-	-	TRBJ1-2	CASSAFDRSNYGYTF	TGTGCCAGCAGTGCTTTCGACCGTTCTAACTATGGCTACACCTTC
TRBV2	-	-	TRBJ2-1	CASSDGRFVFNEQFF	TGTGCCAGCAGTGATGGTCGTTTCGTTTTCAATGAGCAGTTCTTC
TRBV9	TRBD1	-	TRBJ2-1	CASSVVSGGNEQFF	TGTGCCAGCAGCGTAGTCTCAGGGGGTAATGAGCAGTTCTTC
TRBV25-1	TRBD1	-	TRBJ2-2	CASSTRTGSNTGELFF	TGTGCCAGCAGTACCCGGACAGGTTCGAACACCGGGGAGCTGTTTTTT
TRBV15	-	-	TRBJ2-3	CATSRDVGTTSTDTQYF	TGTGCCACCAGCAGAGATGTCGGGACAACTAGCACAGATACGCAGTATTTT
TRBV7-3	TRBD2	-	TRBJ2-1	CASSPGSGGGYNEQFF	TGTGCCAGCAGCCCCGGTAGCGGGGGGGGCTACAATGAGCAGTTCTTC
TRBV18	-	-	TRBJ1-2	CASSPGGGWKAGYTF	TGTGCCAGCTCACCGGGAGGGGGTTGGAAGGCTGGCTACACCTTC
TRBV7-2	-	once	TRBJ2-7	CASSLALRKTDYEQYF	TGTGCCAGCAGCTTAGCGCTCAGGAAGACGGACTACGAGCAGTACTTC
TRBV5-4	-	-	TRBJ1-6	CASREGRGSGSPLHF	TGTGCCAGCAGAGAGGGGCGTGGCAGCGGTTCACCCCTCCACTTT
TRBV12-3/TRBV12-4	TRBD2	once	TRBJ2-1	CASSPGTTHEQFF	TGTGCCAGCAGTCCGGGGACTACCCATGAGCAGTTCTTC
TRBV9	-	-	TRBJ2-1	CASSAWGAGEQNEQFF	TGTGCCAGCAGCGCCTGGGGGGCGGGGGAACAAAATGAGCAGTTCTTC
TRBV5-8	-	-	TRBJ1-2	CASSLGYGYTF	TGTGCCAGCAGCTTGGGCTATGGCTACACCTTC
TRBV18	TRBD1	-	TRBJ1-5	CASSQDRAMEPQHF	TGTGCCAGCTCTCAGGACAGGGCAATGGAGCCCCAGCATTTT
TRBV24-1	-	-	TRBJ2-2	CATSDETGELFF	TGTGCCACCAGTGATGAGACCGGGGAGCTGTTTTTT
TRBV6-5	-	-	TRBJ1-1	CASSQQGNTEAFF	TGTGCCAGCAGCCAACAGGGGAACACTGAAGCTTTCTTT
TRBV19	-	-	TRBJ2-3	CASSMTSNTDTQYF	TGTGCCAGTAGTATGACTAGTAATACAGATACGCAGTATTTT
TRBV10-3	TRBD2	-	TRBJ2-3	CAISTAGESTDTQYF	TGTGCCATCAGTACAGCGGGGGAAAGCACGGATACGCAGTATTTT
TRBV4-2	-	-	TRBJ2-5	CASSPGGRETQYF	TGTGCCAGCAGCCCTGGGGGCCGAGAGACCCAGTACTTC
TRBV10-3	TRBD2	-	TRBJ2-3	CAISLATSGGASDTQYF	TGTGCCATCAGTCTGGCGACTAGCGGGGGGGCGTCAGATACGCAGTATTTT
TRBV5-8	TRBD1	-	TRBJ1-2	CASSLLGTGFSNYGYTF	TGTGCCAGCAGCTTGCTGGGGACAGGTTTTTCTAACTATGGCTACACCTTC
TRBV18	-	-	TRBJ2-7	CASSQDRNSYEQYF	TGTGCCAGCTCACAAGACAGGAACTCCTACGAGCAGTACTTC
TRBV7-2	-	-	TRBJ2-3	CASSFYLDTQYF	TGTGCCAGCAGCTTTTATTTGGATACGCAGTATTTT
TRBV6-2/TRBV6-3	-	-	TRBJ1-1	CASSYSSAGESGTEAFF	TGTGCCAGCAGTTACTCGTCGGCAGGGGAATCGGGCACTGAAGCTTTCTTT
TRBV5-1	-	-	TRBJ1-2	CASSLGGQGVYGYTF	TGCGCCAGCAGCTTGGGGGGCCAGGGCGTCTATGGCTACACCTTC
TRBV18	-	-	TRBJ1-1	CASSGNKNTEAFF	TGTGCCAGCTCGGGAAACAAGAACACTGAAGCTTTCTTT
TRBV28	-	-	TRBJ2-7	CASSPTGAGGYEQYF	TGTGCTAGCAGCCCCACAGGGGCCGGGGGCTACGAGCAGTACTTC
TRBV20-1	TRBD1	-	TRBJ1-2	CSASGDRSLYGYTF	TGCAGTGCTAGTGGGGACAGGAGTCTCTATGGCTACACCTTC
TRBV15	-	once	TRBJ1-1	CATSRDPGIEAFF	TGTGCCACCAGCAGAGATCCCGGAATCGAAGCTTTCTTT
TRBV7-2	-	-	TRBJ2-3	CASSPGQSTDTQYF	TGTGCCAGCAGCCCCGGACAAAGCACAGATACGCAGTATTTT
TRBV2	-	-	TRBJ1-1	CASRGRNTEAFF	TGTGCCAGCAGGGGCCGGAACACTGAAGCTTTCTTT
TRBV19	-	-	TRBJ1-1	CASSITVYSLAGIEAFF	TGTGCCAGTAGTATAACAGTGTATTCCTTAGCGGGGATAGAAGCTTTCTTT
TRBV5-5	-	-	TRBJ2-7	CASSLVGVPYEQYF	TGTGCCAGCAGCTTGGTGGGGGTCCCCTACGAGCAGTACTTC
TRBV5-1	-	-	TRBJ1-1	CASREQGGTEAFF	TGCGCCAGCAGGGAACAGGGCGGCACTGAAGCTTTCTTT
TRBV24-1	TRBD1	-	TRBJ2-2	CATSDFGQGAGELFF	TGTGCCACCAGTGATTTTGGACAGGGTGCCGGGGAGCTGTTTTTT
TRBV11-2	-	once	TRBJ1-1	CASSYRGEGSEAFF	TGTGCCAGCAGCTACCGGGGGGAAGGGTCTGAAGCTTTCTTT
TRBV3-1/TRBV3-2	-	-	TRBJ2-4	CASSQEGARAKNIQYF	TGTGCCAGCAGCCAAGAAGGGGCTAGGGCCAAAAACATTCAGTACTTC
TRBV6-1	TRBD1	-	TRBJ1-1	CASSSGQGSTEAFF	TGTGCCAGCAGCTCCGGACAGGGAAGCACTGAAGCTTTCTTT
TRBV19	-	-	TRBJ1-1	CASSYRVNTEAFF	TGTGCCAGTAGCTACAGGGTTAACACTGAAGCTTTCTTT
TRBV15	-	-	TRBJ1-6	CATSRETLDSNNSPLHF	TGTGCCACCAGCAGAGAGACATTGGACAGCAATAATTCACCCCTCCACTTT
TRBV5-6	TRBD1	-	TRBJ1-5	CASTRWGQGNQPQHF	TGTGCCAGCACCCGATGGGGACAGGGCAATCAGCCCCAGCATTTT
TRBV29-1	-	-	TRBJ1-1	CSVDPVGTEAFF	TGCAGCGTTGATCCTGTGGGTACTGAAGCTTTCTTT
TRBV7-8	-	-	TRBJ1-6	CASSHNQAHSPLHF	TGTGCCAGCAGCCACAATCAAGCGCATTCACCCCTCCACTTT
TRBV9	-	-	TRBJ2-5	CASSVGRGAWETQYF	TGTGCCAGCAGCGTAGGCAGAGGCGCTTGGGAGACCCAGTACTTC
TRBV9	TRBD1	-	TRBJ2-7	CASSEGQGYEQYF	TGTGCCAGCAGCGAGGGACAGGGGTACGAGCAGTACTTC
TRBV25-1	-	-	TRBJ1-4	CASRQGGTNEKLFF	TGTGCCAGCAGACAAGGAGGGACTAATGAAAAACTGTTTTTT
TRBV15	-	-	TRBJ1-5	CATSRDIKSLRVGNQPQHF	TGTGCCACCAGCAGAGATATTAAGAGCCTCCGAGTAGGCAATCAGCCCCAGCATTTT